This T cell receptor (beta chain) emerged from a study of cytomegalovirus exposure and HLA in healthy donors. TCRdb's table, derived via immunoSEQ multiplex PCR, lists solely in-frame clones and lacks some. This table has 150,000 to 200,000 clones, 85% appearing once. Points from the study as a whole: Investigators reported under 200 TCR beta chains as tied to cytomegalovirus. The study found most TCR sequences rare, yet found some public TCRs in many donors.

To note about this clone: The antigen remains undetermined.

The sequenced sample was PBMCs. The sequence was obtained from a man aged 25 to 40 in good health and CMV-seropositive.

CDR3 DNA sequence: TGTGCTAGTGGACCAGGGACAGGCACGCAAGAGACCCAGTACTTC. Translating gives CASGPGTGTQETQYF. This sequence joins TRBV12-5 and TRBJ2-5; 8 bases map to TRBD1. Germline-derived CDR1 and CDR2 are LGHNT and FRNRAP. This CDR3 has 15 amino acids. J gave up 2 bases and V 6 bases, and 8 bases lay outside the gene matches.